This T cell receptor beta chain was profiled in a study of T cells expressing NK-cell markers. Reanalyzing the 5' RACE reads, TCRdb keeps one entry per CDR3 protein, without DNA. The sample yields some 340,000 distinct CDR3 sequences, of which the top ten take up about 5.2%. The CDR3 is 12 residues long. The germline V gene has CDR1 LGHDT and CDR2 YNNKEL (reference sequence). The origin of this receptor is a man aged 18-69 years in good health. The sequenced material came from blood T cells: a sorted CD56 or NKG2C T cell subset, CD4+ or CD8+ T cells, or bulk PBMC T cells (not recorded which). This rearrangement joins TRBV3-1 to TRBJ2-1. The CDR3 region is CASSQGFLEQFF.